Here is one T cell receptor (beta chain) with its context. Antigen specificity is unknown. Although they were nominally healthy when sampled, donors likely had unrecorded immune exposures. 13 Jbeta primers and 60 Vbeta primers were used for the PCR. TCRdb's table, derived via immunoSEQ multiplex PCR, lists solely in-frame clones and lacks some. Altogether 200,000 to 250,000 clones are present, less than 85% being singletons, with the ten largest covering approximately 0.63%. This entry belongs to a study of cytomegalovirus exposure and HLA in healthy donors. Study outcomes and limitations: About 87% or about 30% of the time was how often most TCR beta V segments were productive, according to an earlier analysis. A later analysis by the authors found several of the most significant clusters apparently linked to common viral pathogens.

Germline-derived CDR1 and CDR2 are SGHTA and FQGNSA. The CDR3 is 15 residues long. The ends lost 2 bases at V and 4 bases at J; junction bases unmatched: 7. The TCR sequence derives from a man aged 18-30 years in good health and CMV-seronegative. Sequencing was done on a sample of PBMCs. J is TRBJ1-2 and V is TRBV7-2, with TRBD1 identical over 7 bases. The CDR3 spells CASSLTPTGIYGYTF. CDR3 DNA sequence: TGTGCCAGCAGCTTAACCCCGACAGGGATCTATGGCTACACCTTC.